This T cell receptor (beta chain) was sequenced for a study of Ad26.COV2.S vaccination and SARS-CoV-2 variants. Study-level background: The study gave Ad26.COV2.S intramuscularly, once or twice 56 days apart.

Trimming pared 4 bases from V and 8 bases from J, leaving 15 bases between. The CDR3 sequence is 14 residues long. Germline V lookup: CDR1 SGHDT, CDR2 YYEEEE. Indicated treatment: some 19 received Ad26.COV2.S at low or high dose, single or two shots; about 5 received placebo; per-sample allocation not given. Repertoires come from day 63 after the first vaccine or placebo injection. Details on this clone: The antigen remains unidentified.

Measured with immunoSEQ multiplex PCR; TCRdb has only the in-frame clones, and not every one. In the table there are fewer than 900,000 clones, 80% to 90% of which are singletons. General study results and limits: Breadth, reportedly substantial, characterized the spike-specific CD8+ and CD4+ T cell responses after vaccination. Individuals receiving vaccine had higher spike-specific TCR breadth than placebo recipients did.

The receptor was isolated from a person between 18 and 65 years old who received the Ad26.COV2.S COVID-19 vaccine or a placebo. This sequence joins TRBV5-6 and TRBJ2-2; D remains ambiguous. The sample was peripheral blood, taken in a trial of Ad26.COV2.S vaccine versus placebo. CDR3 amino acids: CASSPGSLRGELFF. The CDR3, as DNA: TGTGCCAGCAGCCCCGGGTCCCTAAGAGGGGAGCTGTTTTTT.